These 15 T cell receptor beta chains originate from one sample sequenced in a study of T-cell memory formation after mild COVID-19. TCRdb analysed the 5' RACE reads with MiXCR anew, one entry per CDR3 protein. The profile covers approximately 580,000 distinct CDR3 sequences, with just over 20% appearing a single time and roughly an eighth taken by the ten largest. The sequencing sample was made of PBMCs or a T cell subset sorted from them (not recorded which). All receptors derive from an adult woman who had mild COVID-19 (a few samples of this study predate the infection). Cell type and time point are not known.

CDR3 nucleotide sequence: TGTGCCAGCAGTTACTCCCCTTCTGGAGCGGGAGGGTCGAGCTCCTACAATGAGCAGTTCTTC. It is translated as CASSYSPSGAGGSSSYNEQFF. J is TRBJ2-1 and V is TRBV6-5, with 10 bases lining up with TRBD2. Germline CDR1 reads MNHEY; CDR2 reads SVGAGI. CDR3 length equals 21 residues. V was pared by 0 bases and J by 0 bases, with 14 bases of the junction left unmatched.

This clonotype was counted a few times. The chain is built from TRBV19 and TRBJ2-1, with TRBD1 matching over 8 bases. The germline gives CDR1 LNHDA, CDR2 SQIVND (reference sequence). J lost 4 bases, V lost 3 bases, and 5 bases had no gene match. The CDR3 has 15 residues. The CDR3 protein is CASSIAGTGYNEQFF. The CDR3 nucleotides read TGTGCCAGTAGTATTGCGGGGACAGGATACAATGAGCAGTTCTTC.

The genes are TRBV30 and TRBJ1-1, with D tentatively TRBD1 (6 bases). From germline, CDR1 is GTSNPN and CDR2 SVGIG (reference sequence). The CDR3 runs to 15 residues. Trimming removed 2 bases from V and 1 base from J, with 14 bases in between. The DNA for the CDR3 is TGTGCCTGGAGTCGCAGGGGATCGGAGAACACTGAAGCTTTCTTT. This gives the protein CAWSRRGSENTEAFF.

This rearrangement joins TRBV5-1 to TRBJ1-2, with TRBD1 matching 9 bases. J gave up 8 bases and V 4 bases, and 6 bases lay outside the gene matches. The CDR3 has 13 residues. Germline loops: CDR1 SGHRS, CDR2 YFSETQ. The CDR3 nucleotides are TGCGCCAGCAGCGCCTCGACAGGGGGAGGCTACACCTTC. This gives the protein CASSASTGGGYTF.

The V and J genes are TRBV2 and TRBJ2-6; possibly TRBD2 for D (5 bases). V was trimmed by 3 bases and J by 0 bases, leaving 9 bases between them. The CDR3 consists of 16 residues. CDR1 SNHLY and CDR2 FYNNEI come from the germline V gene. The chain's CDR3 is CASSEEAVSGANVLTF. The CDR3 DNA follows: TGTGCCAGCAGTGAGGAGGCAGTCTCTGGGGCCAACGTCCTGACTTTC.

The chain links TRBV20-1 to TRBJ1-1; 9 bases align to TRBD1. CDR1 and CDR2 (germline): DFQATT, SNEGSKA (reference sequence). Unmatched junction bases numbered 14, after V lost 5 bases and J lost 7 bases. The CDR3 sequence is 15 residues long. The CDR3 DNA follows: TGCAGTGCTCCGGGACAGGGAGAGGTTCGGATTGAAGCTTTCTTT. Protein: CSAPGQGEVRIEAFF.

As regards this clonotype: A junction end diverges from the germline sequence, so it may reflect a read error. CDR3 sequence (DNA): TGCGCCAGCACCTTGAGGCCGAGCACAGATACGCAGTATTTT. Protein sequence: CASTLRPSTDTQYF. The J gene is TRBJ2-3, the V gene TRBV5-1; D remains unclear. CDR3 size: 14 residues. CDR1 SGHRS and CDR2 YFSETQ come from the germline V gene.

The genes are TRBV7-2 and TRBJ2-3; 9 nucleotides line up with TRBD2. Germline assignment: CDR1 SGHTA and CDR2 FQGNSA. The V and J ends lost 6 bases and 1 base, in that order; junction bases with no gene match: 5. CDR3 length: 15 residues. The CDR3: CASRPPSGGTDTQYF. CDR3 sequence (DNA): TGTGCCAGCAGACCACCTAGCGGGGGCACAGATACGCAGTATTTT.

This clonotype has a count of ten or more. This chain connects TRBV4-2 to TRBJ2-1; D unclear. Trimming removed 1 base at V and 1 base at J, with 5 bases between. In germline, CDR1 is LGHNA, CDR2 YNFKEQ. This CDR3 region has 14 residues. The CDR3 region is CASSQAVSYNEQFF. The CDR3 bases are TGTGCCAGCAGCCAAGCCGTTTCCTACAATGAGCAGTTCTTC.

The gene calls are TRBV6-6 and TRBJ2-5; a weak D match, TRBD1 (6 bases). The CDR3 is 13 amino acids. Germline CDR1 MNHNY, CDR2 SVGAGI (reference sequence). The V and J ends lost 5 bases and 5 bases respectively, with 12 bases between them. The CDR3: CASSHTDRETQYF. CDR3 coding DNA: TGTGCCAGCAGTCATACCGACAGGGAGACCCAGTACTTC.

This clonotype was recorded a few times. The J gene is TRBJ2-5, the V gene TRBV18; D ambiguous. The germline V gene has CDR1 KGHSH and CDR2 LQKENI. V dropped 5 bases and J dropped 2 bases, with 6 bases sitting between them. The CDR3 has 12 residues. CDR3 nucleotide sequence: TGTGCCAGCTCAACCCCACAAGAGACCCAGTACTTC. Residues: CASSTPQETQYF.

The J gene is TRBJ2-1, the V gene TRBV24-1; 11 bases agree with TRBD2. Germline V gene lookup returns CDR1 KGHDR and CDR2 SFDVKD. This CDR3 is built from 17 residues. V dropped 3 bases and J dropped 7; count of bases not matched to a gene: 10. CDR3 residues: CATSDNDLAGGGNEQFF. The CDR3 DNA follows: TGTGCCACCAGTGATAACGATCTAGCGGGAGGAGGGAATGAGCAGTTCTTC.

This chain connects TRBV12-3 or TRBV12-4 to TRBJ1-1; TRBD1 might be the D (5 bases). The CDR3 has 12 amino acids. V lost 5 bases, J lost 7 bases, and 11 bases lay in between. This CDR3 is CASSVRDGEAFF. CDR3 DNA: TGTGCCAGCAGTGTCCGGGACGGTGAAGCTTTCTTT.

This clonotype was picked up a small number of times. This sequence joins TRBV12-3 or TRBV12-4 and TRBJ1-1; the D is unclear. The CDR3 consists of 14 residues. Trimming removed 2 bases at V and 3 bases at J, with 10 bases between. CDR3 residues: CASSLKERHTEAFF. The DNA of the CDR3 is TGTGCCAGCAGTTTAAAGGAGAGGCACACTGAAGCTTTCTTT.

This chain connects TRBV6-2 or TRBV6-3 to TRBJ2-3; tentatively, D is TRBD1 (5 bases). This CDR3 has 15 residues. Germline V gene data show CDR1 as MNHEY and CDR2 as SVGEGT. V was shortened by 6 bases and J by 6 bases, with 19 bases between the two germline ends. In nucleotides, the CDR3 is TGTGCCAGCAGCCTTCCCAGGGTTCACCCCGATACGCAGTATTTT. Translation gives CASSLPRVHPDTQYF.